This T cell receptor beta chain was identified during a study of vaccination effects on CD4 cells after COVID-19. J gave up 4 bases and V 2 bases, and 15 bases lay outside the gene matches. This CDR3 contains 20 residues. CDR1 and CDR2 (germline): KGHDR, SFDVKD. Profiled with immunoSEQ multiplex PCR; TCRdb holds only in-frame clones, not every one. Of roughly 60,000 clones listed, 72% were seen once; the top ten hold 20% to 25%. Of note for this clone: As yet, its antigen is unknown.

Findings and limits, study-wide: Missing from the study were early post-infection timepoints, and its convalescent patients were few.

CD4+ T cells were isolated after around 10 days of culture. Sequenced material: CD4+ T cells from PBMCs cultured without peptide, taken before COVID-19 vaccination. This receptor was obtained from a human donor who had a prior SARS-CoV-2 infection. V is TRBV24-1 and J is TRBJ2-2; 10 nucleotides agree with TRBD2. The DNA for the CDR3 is TGTGCCACCAGTGATTCTGGCCTAGGGCTAGCGGGGGCCCTCACCGGGGAGCTGTTTTTT. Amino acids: CATSDSGLGLAGALTGELFF.